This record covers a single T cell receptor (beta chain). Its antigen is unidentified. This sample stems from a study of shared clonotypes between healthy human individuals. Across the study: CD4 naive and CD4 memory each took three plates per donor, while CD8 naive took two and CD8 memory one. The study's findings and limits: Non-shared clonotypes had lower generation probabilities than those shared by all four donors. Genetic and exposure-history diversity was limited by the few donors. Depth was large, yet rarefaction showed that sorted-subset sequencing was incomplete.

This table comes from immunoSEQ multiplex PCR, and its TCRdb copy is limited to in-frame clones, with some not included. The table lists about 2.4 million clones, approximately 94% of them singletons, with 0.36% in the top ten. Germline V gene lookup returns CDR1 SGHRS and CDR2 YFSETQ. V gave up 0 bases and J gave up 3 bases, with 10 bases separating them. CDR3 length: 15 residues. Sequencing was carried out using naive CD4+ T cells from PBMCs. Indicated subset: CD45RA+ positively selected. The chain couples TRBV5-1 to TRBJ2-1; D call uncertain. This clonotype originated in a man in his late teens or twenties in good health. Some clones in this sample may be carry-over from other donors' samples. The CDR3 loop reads CASSLGLGIYNEQFF. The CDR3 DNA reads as TGCGCCAGCAGCTTGGGACTGGGTATCTACAATGAGCAGTTCTTC.